This entry describes one T cell receptor beta chain. The antigen is undetermined. UMIs were included in TCR beta cDNA generated by 5'RACE template switching. TCRdb reprocessed the 5' RACE reads, with one entry per CDR3 protein and no DNA. Here the sample table reports some 340,000 distinct CDR3 sequences. These data are taken from a study of T cells expressing NK-cell markers. Study results and limitations: Each of six donors carried dominant NKG2C+ clonotypes accounting for roughly 1.0-8% of CD8+ T cells.

The CDR3 runs 15 residues. The receptor was isolated from a man aged 18-75 years in good health. This rearrangement joins TRBV12-3 or TRBV12-4 to TRBJ1-5; TCRdb names TRBD1, which stays unverified in the absence of DNA. Sequencing was done on a sample of blood T cells: a sorted CD56 or NKG2C T cell subset, CD4+ or CD8+ T cells, or bulk PBMC T cells (not recorded which). The CDR3 reads CASTDRGGDRAPQHF.